The clone carrying this TCR beta chain occurred a few times. This entry is derived from a study of identical twins. Via MiXCR, TCRdb re-called the 5' RACE reads, giving one row per CDR3 protein. The sample yields around 690,000 distinct CDR3 sequences, 21% seen once. This sample was also put to use in a study of T cells expressing NK-cell markers.

Sequenced input: PBMCs. The TCR comes from a woman between 18 and 30 years old in good health.

CDR3 in amino acids: CASSQQEQRETQYF. The CDR3 DNA reads as TGCGCCAGCAGCCAGCAGGAACAGCGGGAGACCCAGTACTTC. The J gene is TRBJ2-5, the V gene TRBV4-1; the D gene is possibly TRBD2 (5 bases). Trimming cost V 3 bases and J 5 bases, with 13 bases left between them. The CDR3 runs 14 residues. Germline V gene data show CDR1 as MGHRA and CDR2 as YSYEKL.